This T cell receptor beta chain emerged from a study of quantifying T cell responses using KT2 cells. In the study overall: Reverse transcription used primers in the TCR alpha and beta constant regions.

KT2, a clone with a known TCR, was spiked into unfractionated PBMC. The table lists this clonotype with a few counts. An oligo carrying a UMI was ligated to the cDNA 3' end. First-round PCR used 4 cycles and beta primers RC1.1 and RC1.2 covering TRBC1 and TRBC2. From the UMI-ligation and nested PCR reads, TCRdb called clonotypes with MiXCR, one entry per CDR3 protein. The sample has more than 55,000 distinct CDR3 sequences, about 12% seen once; the top ten hold 9.4%. Germline CDR1 and CDR2: SGHTA and FQGTGA. V dropped 2 bases and J dropped 3 bases, with 5 bases sitting between them. This CDR3 is 13 amino acids long.

V gene TRBV7-3 combines with J gene TRBJ1-5; D unresolved. The sample comprised PBMCs spiked with cells of the T cell clone KT2. The clonotype originates from a human donor. Here the CDR3 DNA reads TGTGCCAGCAGCTTAGGGTACAATCAGCCCCAGCATTTT. Its translation: CASSLGYNQPQHF.